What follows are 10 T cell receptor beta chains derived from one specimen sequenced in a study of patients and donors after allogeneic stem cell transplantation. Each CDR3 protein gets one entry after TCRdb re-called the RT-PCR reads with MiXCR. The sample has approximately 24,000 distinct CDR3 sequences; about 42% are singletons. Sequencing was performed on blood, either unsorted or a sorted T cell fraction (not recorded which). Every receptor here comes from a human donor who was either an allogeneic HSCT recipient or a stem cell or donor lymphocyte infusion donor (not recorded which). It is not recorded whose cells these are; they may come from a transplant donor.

CDR3 in DNA: TGTGCCAGCAGTTACTCCGGGCGTTACAATCAGCCCCAGCATTTT. Translating gives CASSYSGRYNQPQHF. This rearrangement joins TRBV6-5 to TRBJ1-5; D uncertain. CDR1 and CDR2 from the germline V gene are MNHEY and SVGAGI. The CDR3 is 15 amino acids. Trimming shortened V by 0 bases and J by 3 bases, and 9 bases separated the two germline ends.

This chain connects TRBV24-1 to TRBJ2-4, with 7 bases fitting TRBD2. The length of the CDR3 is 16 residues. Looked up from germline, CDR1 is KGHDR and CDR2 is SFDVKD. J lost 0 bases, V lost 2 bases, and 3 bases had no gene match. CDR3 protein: CATSDCGGLAKNIQYF. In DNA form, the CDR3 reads TGTGCCACCAGTGATTGCGGGGGTTTAGCCAAAAACATTCAGTACTTC.

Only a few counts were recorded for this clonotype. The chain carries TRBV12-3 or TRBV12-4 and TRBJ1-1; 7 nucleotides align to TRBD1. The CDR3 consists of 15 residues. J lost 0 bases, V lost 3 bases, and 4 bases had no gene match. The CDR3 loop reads CASSFDRVLNTEAFF. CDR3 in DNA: TGTGCCAGCAGTTTTGACAGGGTCTTGAACACTGAAGCTTTCTTT.

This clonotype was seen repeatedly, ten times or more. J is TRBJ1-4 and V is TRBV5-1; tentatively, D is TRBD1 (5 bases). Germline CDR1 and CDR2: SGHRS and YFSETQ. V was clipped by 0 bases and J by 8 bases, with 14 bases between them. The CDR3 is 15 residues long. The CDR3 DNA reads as TGCGCCAGCAGCTTGGCCCGTCAGGGCTACGAAAAACTGTTTTTT. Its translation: CASSLARQGYEKLFF.

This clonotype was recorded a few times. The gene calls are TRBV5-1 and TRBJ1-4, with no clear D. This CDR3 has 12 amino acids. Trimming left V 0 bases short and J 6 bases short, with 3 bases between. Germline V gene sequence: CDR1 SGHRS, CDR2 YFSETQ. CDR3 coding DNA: TGCGCCAGCAGCTTGGAGGATGAAAAACTGTTTTTT. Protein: CASSLEDEKLFF.

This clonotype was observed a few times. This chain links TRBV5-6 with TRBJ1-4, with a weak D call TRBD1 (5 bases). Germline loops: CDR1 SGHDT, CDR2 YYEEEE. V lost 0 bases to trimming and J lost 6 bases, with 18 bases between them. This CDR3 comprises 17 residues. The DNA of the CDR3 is TGTGCCAGCAGCTTGGCCCGGGACGGACGAAATTATGAAAAACTGTTTTTT. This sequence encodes CASSLARDGRNYEKLFF.

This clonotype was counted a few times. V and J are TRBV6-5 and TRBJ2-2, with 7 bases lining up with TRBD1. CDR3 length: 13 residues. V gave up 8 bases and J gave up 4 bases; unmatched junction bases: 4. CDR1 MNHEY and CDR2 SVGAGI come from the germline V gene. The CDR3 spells CASAKGATGELFF. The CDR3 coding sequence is TGTGCCAGCGCCAAGGGGGCCACCGGGGAGCTGTTTTTT.

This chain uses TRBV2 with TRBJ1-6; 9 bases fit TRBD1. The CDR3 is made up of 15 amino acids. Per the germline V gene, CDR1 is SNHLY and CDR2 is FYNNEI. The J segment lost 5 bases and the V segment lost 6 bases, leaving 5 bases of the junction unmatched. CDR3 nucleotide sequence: TGTGCCAGCAGGCCGGACAGGGGCAATAATTCACCCCTCCACTTT. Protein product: CASRPDRGNNSPLHF.

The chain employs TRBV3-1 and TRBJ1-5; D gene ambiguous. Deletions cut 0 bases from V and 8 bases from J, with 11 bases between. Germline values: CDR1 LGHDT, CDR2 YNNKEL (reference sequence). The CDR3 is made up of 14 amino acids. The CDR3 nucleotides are TGTGCCAGCAGCCAAGATGTGGGCTTGGAGCCCCAGCATTTT. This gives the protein CASSQDVGLEPQHF. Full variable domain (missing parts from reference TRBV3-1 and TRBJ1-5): DTAVSQTPKYLVTQMGNDKSIKCEQNLGHDTMYWYKQDSKKFLKIMFSYNNKELIINETVPNRFSPKSPDKAHLNLHINSLELGDSAVYFCASSQDVGLEPQHFGDGTRLSIL.

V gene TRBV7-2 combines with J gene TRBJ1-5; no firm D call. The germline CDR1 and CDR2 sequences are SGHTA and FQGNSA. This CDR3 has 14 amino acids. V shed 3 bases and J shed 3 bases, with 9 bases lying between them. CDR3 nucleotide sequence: TGTGCCAGCAGCTTTGCGGAGACCAATCAGCCCCAGCATTTT. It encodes CASSFAETNQPQHF.